This T cell receptor beta chain was observed in a study of cytomegalovirus exposure and HLA in healthy donors. Donors likely had unrecorded immune exposures despite being nominally healthy when sampled. The ends lost 7 bases at V and 4 bases at J; junction bases unmatched: 18. Looked up from germline, CDR1 is LNHDA and CDR2 is SQIVND (reference sequence). This CDR3 has 17 residues. PCR primers comprised 60 Vbeta and 13 Jbeta primers. The assay was immunoSEQ multiplex PCR, and TCRdb's table has in-frame clones only and misses some. The sample has under 200,000 clones; around 80% are singletons. J is TRBJ1-2 and V is TRBV19, with 7 bases lining up with TRBD1. This clonotype was obtained from a woman aged 18-29 years in good health and CMV-seronegative. Specimen: PBMCs. The DNA for the CDR3 is TGTGCCAGTACCCCGCCCCCCGGACAGGCCGCAATCTATGGCTACACCTTC. It specifies CASTPPPGQAAIYGYTF.